Shown below are 29 T cell receptor beta chains from a single sample sequenced in a study of naive and memory T cell subsets. An oligonucleotide containing a UMI was ligated to the 3' end of TCR cDNA. The SP2 primer and nested alpha and beta constant region primers amplified ligated cDNA in four rounds. A single record per CDR3 protein comes from TCRdb applying MiXCR to the 5' RACE reads. The table has about 62,000 distinct CDR3 sequences, more than 6.5% seen once. Receptors originate from a female donor in good health.

This clonotype has a count of ten or more. The J gene is TRBJ1-6, the V gene TRBV12-3 or TRBV12-4; TRBD1 agrees at 11 bases. Losses at the gene ends were 5 bases for V and 8 bases for J; bases not matched to a gene: 5. The CDR3 contains 15 residues. The CDR3 DNA reads TGTGCCAGCAGTCCGCGGGACAGGGGGTATTCACCCCTCCACTTT. Amino acid sequence: CASSPRDRGYSPLHF.

The chain has TRBV5-6 and TRBJ1-1; 7 nucleotides line up with TRBD1. Germline assignment: CDR1 SGHDT and CDR2 YYEEEE. The CDR3 extends over 16 amino acids. The V gene end was trimmed by 4 bases and the J gene end by 1 base; junction bases not matched to a gene: 10. Here the CDR3 DNA reads TGTGCCAGCAGCCCTAACATGGGACAGACGAACACTGAAGCTTTCTTT. Its protein is CASSPNMGQTNTEAFF.

The V gene is TRBV28, the J gene TRBJ2-5, with TRBD1 matching over 8 bases. CDR3 length: 17 residues. In germline, CDR1 is MDHEN, CDR2 SYDVKM. V gave up 5 bases and J gave up 2 bases; unmatched junction bases: 13. As DNA, the CDR3 is TGTGCCAGCAGTCCCATCACCTTCGGACAGGGACAAGAGACCCAGTACTTC. Its protein product is CASSPITFGQGQETQYF.

This clonotype was seen ten or more times. The rearrangement links TRBV29-1 to TRBJ1-1, with TRBD1 as a possible D gene (5 bases). This CDR3 spans 14 amino acids. Between the trimmed V and J ends, which lost 0 bases and 5 bases, there was a span of 13 bases. Germline V CDR1 and CDR2: SQVTM, ANQGSEA. CDR3 DNA sequence: TGCAGCGTTGAAGATGCGGGGGGTAGAACTGAAGCTTTCTTT. Its protein product is CSVEDAGGRTEAFF.

This clonotype was found a few times. This chain links TRBV25-1 with TRBJ2-1; perhaps TRBD1 as D (5 bases). The CDR3 is 15 residues long. V gave up 1 base and J gave up 7 bases, with 14 bases separating them. Germline V gene data show CDR1 as MGHDK and CDR2 as SYGVNS. CDR3 nucleotide sequence: TGTGCCAGCAGTGAATCTCCAGGGCTCCCTAATGAGCAGTTCTTC. Protein sequence: CASSESPGLPNEQFF.

The rearrangement uses TRBV28 and TRBJ2-7; D is undetermined. CDR3 length equals 11 residues. From germline, CDR1 is MDHEN and CDR2 SYDVKM. The V and J ends lost 6 bases and 3 bases respectively, with 6 bases between them. CDR3 coding DNA: TGTGCCAGCAGAATAAACTACGAGCAGTACTTC. Amino acid sequence: CASRINYEQYF.

This clonotype occurred a few times. This sequence joins TRBV5-5 and TRBJ1-1; 9 bases map to TRBD1. V lost 4 bases, J lost 5 bases, and 6 bases stayed unmatched. In germline, CDR1 is SGHKS, CDR2 YYEKEE (reference sequence). The length of the CDR3 is 14 residues. The CDR3 spells CASSTYRGRTEAFF. In DNA, the CDR3 is TGTGCCAGCAGCACCTACAGGGGGCGGACTGAAGCTTTCTTT. Looking up the rest from reference TRBV5-5 and TRBJ1-1 gives the full variable domain: DAGVTQSPTHLIKTRGQQVTLRCSPISGHKSVSWYQQVLGQGPQFIFQYYEKEERGRGNFPDRFSARQFPNYSSELNVNALLLGDSALYLCASSTYRGRTEAFFGQGTRLTVV.

This clonotype came up many times. The chain carries TRBV7-3 and TRBJ1-1, with D maybe TRBD1 (5 bases). V shed 5 bases and J shed 1 base, with 8 bases lying between them. The CDR3 consists of 13 residues. Germline assignment: CDR1 SGHTA and CDR2 FQGTGA. The CDR3 spells CASSPQGNTEAFF. The CDR3 nucleotides read TGTGCCAGCAGCCCCCAGGGGAACACTGAAGCTTTCTTT.

This clonotype has only a few counts. The chain employs TRBV6-1 and TRBJ2-1; D possibly corresponds to TRBD2 (5 bases). The V gene's germline CDR1 is MNHNS and CDR2 SASEGT. The V end was cut by 4 bases, the J end by 9 bases, with 19 bases between. The CDR3 runs 15 residues. The CDR3 loop reads CASSGRRSPSGEQFF. The CDR3, as DNA: TGTGCCAGCAGTGGACGGAGGTCGCCCTCGGGTGAGCAGTTCTTC.

J is TRBJ2-7 and V is TRBV12-3 or TRBV12-4; D possibly corresponds to TRBD2 (5 bases). Trimming took 6 bases from V and 7 from J, leaving 10 bases between them. The CDR3 runs 11 residues. The CDR3 coding sequence is TGTGCCAGCAGGCTCGGGGTAGAGCAGTACTTC. Amino acid sequence: CASRLGVEQYF.

This clonotype appeared many times. The V call is TRBV20-1, the J call TRBJ1-5, with 9 bases matching TRBD1. V lost 4 bases and J lost 7; bases outside the gene matches: 11. CDR3 size: 15 residues. Per germline, CDR1 DFQATT and CDR2 SNEGSKA (reference sequence). CDR3 sequence: CSAKGRDREFQPQHF. The CDR3 DNA reads as TGCAGTGCTAAAGGGCGGGACAGGGAGTTCCAGCCCCAGCATTTT.

This rearrangement joins TRBV12-3 or TRBV12-4 to TRBJ2-5; D may be TRBD1 or TRBD2 (5 bases each). CDR3 size: 15 residues. Trimming removed 5 bases from V and 5 bases from J, with 18 bases in between. CDR3 sequence (DNA): TGTGCCAGCAGTCCCGGGACGGGGATGGTGGAGACCCAGTACTTC. Its protein product is CASSPGTGMVETQYF.

This clonotype was seen more than once but under ten times. The junction differs from germline at one of its ends, possibly a read error. The genes are TRBV6-2 or TRBV6-3 and TRBJ1-2; D unresolved. From germline, CDR1 is MNHEY and CDR2 SVGEGT. The CDR3 extends over 13 amino acids. CDR3 sequence (DNA): TGTGCCACCAGAAAGACGGTTAACTATGGCGACACCTTC. It encodes CATRKTVNYGDTF.

This clonotype was seen just once. J is TRBJ1-5 and V is TRBV5-8; D call uncertain. CDR1 SGHTS and CDR2 YDEGEE come from the germline V gene. The CDR3 length is 14 residues. V was trimmed by 5 bases and J by 7 bases, leaving 16 bases between them. The CDR3 protein is CASSWDFRGQPQHF. The CDR3 DNA sequence: TGTGCCAGCAGTTGGGATTTCCGAGGACAGCCCCAGCATTTT.

This clonotype occurred a few times. J is TRBJ1-4 and V is TRBV14; D gene ambiguous. Germline values: CDR1 SGHDN, CDR2 FVKESK. This CDR3 has 17 residues. V gave up 0 bases and J gave up 0 bases, with 11 bases separating them. The CDR3 DNA is TGTGCCAGCAGCCAAGATTGGCGGAGCGCAACTAATGAAAAACTGTTTTTT. Encoded protein: CASSQDWRSATNEKLFF.

The genes are TRBV18 and TRBJ2-5; D is uncertain. The CDR3 spans 12 residues. In germline, CDR1 is KGHSH, CDR2 LQKENI. The V gene lost 1 base and the J gene lost 4 bases, with 4 bases spanning the gap. In nucleotides, the CDR3 is TGTGCCAGCTCACCACGGGGAGAGACCCAGTACTTC. It translates to CASSPRGETQYF.

This clonotype appeared a few times. The CDR3 DNA is TGTGCCAGCACAGGACAACTAAACACCGGGGAGCTGTTTTTT. This sequence encodes CASTGQLNTGELFF. The V and J genes are TRBV11-3 and TRBJ2-2, with D perhaps matching TRBD1 (5 bases). Germline CDR1 SGHNT, CDR2 YENEEA. The V and J ends lost 7 bases and 2 bases respectively, with 11 bases between them. The length of the CDR3 is 14 residues.

The chain has TRBV14 and TRBJ2-2; weak D call: TRBD2 (6 bases). Germline V gene lookup returns CDR1 SGHDN and CDR2 FVKESK. Trimming removed 4 bases from V and 5 bases from J, with 8 bases in between. The CDR3 extends over 13 amino acids. The CDR3 loop is CASSRDLTGELFF. The CDR3 DNA reads TGTGCCAGCAGCCGGGACTTAACCGGGGAGCTGTTTTTT.

In its sample, this clonotype was seen a few times. In DNA, the CDR3 is TGTGCCAGCAGGCCCCCTCAAGGGGTAGACGAGCAGTACTTC. It codes for CASRPPQGVDEQYF. The chain has TRBV6-5 and TRBJ2-7; a possible D gene is TRBD1 (5 bases). The CDR3 runs to 14 residues. The ends were cut back, 6 bases at V and 5 bases at J, with 17 bases in the middle. Germline V gene lookup returns CDR1 MNHEY and CDR2 SVGAGI.

This clonotype has a count of ten or more. This chain joins TRBV27 and TRBJ1-2; D gene ambiguous. CDR1 MNHEY and CDR2 SMNVEV come from the germline V gene (reference sequence). The CDR3 is made up of 13 amino acids. V dropped 8 bases and J dropped 8 bases, with 18 bases sitting between them. CDR3 sequence reads: CASLPRRKDGYTF. As DNA, the CDR3 is TGTGCCAGCCTCCCGAGGAGGAAGGACGGCTACACCTTC.

This clonotype has only one observation. The chain recombines TRBV5-1 with TRBJ2-6; D possibly uses TRBD1 or TRBD2 (5 bases each). There are 15 residues in the CDR3. V was cut by 5 bases and J by 7 bases, with 16 bases left in between. Per the germline V gene, CDR1 is SGHRS and CDR2 is YFSETQ. In nucleotides, the CDR3 is TGCGCCAGCAGACGTACCGGGACGTCAGCCAACGTCCTGACTTTC. Translating gives CASRRTGTSANVLTF.

The chain is built from TRBV28 and TRBJ2-7; TRBD1 might be the D (6 bases). The CDR3 is made up of 13 amino acids. V dropped 5 bases and J dropped 3 bases, with 11 bases sitting between them. Germline loops: CDR1 MDHEN, CDR2 SYDVKM. The CDR3 DNA sequence: TGTGCCAGCAGTCCGACAGGCTACTACGAGCAGTACTTC. Translating gives CASSPTGYYEQYF.

The chain joins TRBV28 to TRBJ1-2; 8 bases are shared with TRBD1. V shed 8 bases, J shed 3 bases, and the junction held 17 bases outside the gene matches. CDR3 length equals 17 residues. Per germline, CDR1 MDHEN and CDR2 SYDVKM. CDR3 sequence: CASGPPPDRVFDYGYTF. In DNA form, the CDR3 reads TGTGCCAGCGGCCCGCCCCCGGACAGGGTATTCGACTATGGCTACACCTTC.

This clonotype was seen only a few times. The rearrangement joins TRBV29-1 to TRBJ2-5; possibly TRBD2 for D (6 bases). The CDR3 has 16 amino acids. The germline V gene has CDR1 SQVTM and CDR2 ANQGSEA. V lost 4 bases to trimming and J lost 1 base, with 19 bases between them. CDR3: CSVAPNLRGFQETQYF. In DNA, the CDR3 is TGCAGCGTTGCACCGAATCTACGGGGGTTCCAAGAGACCCAGTACTTC.

The J gene is TRBJ2-1, the V gene TRBV19; 7 nucleotides align to TRBD2. Trimming removed 3 bases from V and 2 bases from J; junction bases left unmatched: 4. The CDR3 runs to 15 residues. Germline lookup yields CDR1 LNHDA and CDR2 SQIVND (reference sequence). CDR3: CASSITSGAYNEQFF. The DNA for the CDR3 is TGTGCCAGTAGTATCACCAGCGGGGCCTACAATGAGCAGTTCTTC.

This clonotype turned up a few times. V gene TRBV7-9 combines with J gene TRBJ2-7; D remains unclear. V gave up 4 bases and J gave up 0 bases, with 16 bases separating them. The CDR3 runs to 16 residues. CDR1 is SEHNR, CDR2 FQNEAQ, per germline (reference sequence). This CDR3 reads CASSYALGPFSYEQYF. CDR3 coding DNA: TGTGCCAGCAGCTACGCTTTAGGCCCCTTCTCCTACGAGCAGTACTTC.

This clonotype appeared many times. V is TRBV6-1 and J is TRBJ1-1; unclear D gene. With 7 bases removed from V and 1 base from J, the gap between germline ends came to 16 bases. In germline, CDR1 is MNHNS, CDR2 SASEGT. CDR3 length: 15 amino acids. The CDR3 sequence is CASTLSASGNTEAFF. The CDR3 DNA reads as TGTGCCAGCACCCTCTCGGCGTCCGGGAACACTGAAGCTTTCTTT.

This clonotype was counted at least ten times. The J gene is TRBJ1-2, the V gene TRBV11-3; D unresolved. Germline CDR1 and CDR2: SGHNT and YENEEA. The CDR3 totals 12 residues. Trimming took off 3 bases at V and 2 bases at J, with 4 bases between the two ends. CDR3 bases: TGTGCCAGCAGCTTGGTCAACTATGGCTACACCTTC. Its translation is CASSLVNYGYTF.

This clonotype showed up just a few times. A read error may account for a junction end that differs from germline. The chain has TRBV2 and TRBJ2-1; 11 bases line up with TRBD2. This CDR3 is 13 amino acids long. Germline loops: CDR1 SNHLY, CDR2 FYNNEI. DNA for the CDR3: TGTGCCAGCAGTGAGATTAGCGGGGGGGCCGTGGTCTTC. This codes for CASSEISGGAVVF.